The entry below describes one T cell receptor (beta chain). This clonotype showed up just a few times. It lacks a known antigen. No base-level quality is on record; no much larger clone is a single base apart. The CDR3 holds 12 amino acids from the cysteine to the phenylalanine. The sequence is cut down to CDR3 DNA, 36 bases in frame from base 1. Germline trimming amounts to 6 bases on V and 14 bases on J, with 9 as the count of junction bases outside the gene matches. This sample was included in a study of blood T cells in healthy people across ages (dated by TCRdb to 2013 to 2016). With regard to the full study: Template switching captured roughly one uniquely barcoded TCR beta cDNA molecule per two T cells in model experiments. Using deep sequencing normalized with unique cDNA molecular identifiers, the study measured how TCR beta repertoire diversity changes with age. The study analyzed two additional independent replicas of 1 million unique cDNA reads from the same blood draw for two donors, one aged 18 to 30 and one aged 80 or older. The donors were divided into four age groups: young (average around 17 years), middle-aged (over 35), aged (approximately 64) and long-lived (about 90). Donors of different ages were randomly distributed across sequencing lanes to avoid experimental bias. Points the paper makes about the study in general: Observed TCR beta diversity correlated strongly with the percentage of naive T cells measured by flow cytometry. Observed TCR beta diversity per million T cells fell roughly linearly with age, and a significant reduction was already apparent by age roughly 40. Because the CMV infection status of the donors was unknown, age-related changes in expanded clonotypes may potentially have been confounded. Bulk unsorted PBMC profiling prevented conclusive comparison of naive and antigen-experienced compartments. Compared with the aged group, the long-lived group had more naive CD4+ T cells, fewer expanded clones and increased TCR diversity, suggesting age selection. Estimates of total diversity based on one million sequenced T cells were regarded as lower bounds and as underestimates.

Donors were 39 systemically healthy Caucasian individuals from Russia aged about 6 to 100 years. Each donor gave around 9.5 milliliters of peripheral blood, collected into EDTA-treated Vacutainer tubes. Ficoll-Paque density-gradient centrifugation was used to isolate PBMCs, with at least 6 million obtained per sample. Total RNA, at least 5 micrograms per sample, was extracted from PBMCs with Trizol reagent. For every donor, an aliquot of PBMCs went through flow cytometry to measure the percentages of naive CD45RAhigh/CD27high T cells. Receptors were amplified or captured by 5' RACE. The sample was run on an Illumina HiSeq 2500. The second PCR ran for roughly 7 to 11 cycles and used a J-beta primer mix along with a sample-barcoded 5' primer. Each TCR beta cDNA molecule received a unique molecular identifier from a template-switch 5' adaptor carrying 12 random nucleotides. At least 3 million CDR3-containing paired-end reads were obtained from each sample. All of the RNA was converted into first-strand cDNA using the Mint cDNA synthesis kit, with a TRBC-specific oligonucleotide serving as the primer. Following uracil-DNA glycosylase treatment, all cDNA underwent a first 18-cycle PCR with the universal primers M1SS and BC2_uni_R. The original methods were these. Normalization of each sample was performed by random selection of 1 million high-quality reads, each carrying a distinct molecular identifier. Reads sharing molecular identifiers were discarded rather than binned into consensus sequences. MiTCR, run with a Q25 quality threshold and the strictest error-elimination algorithm, handled CDR3 identification, clonotype clustering and error correction. A nonparametric unseen species model with Euler transformation was used to estimate a lower bound on total TCR beta diversity. Using fastp trimming at Q25 and MiXCR clonotype assembly, TCRdb reanalyzed the public sequencing data and kept in-frame beta chains. CDR3 protein sequences are deduplicated, and each keeps its most common genes and DNA. The V and J calls were determined by TCRdb, not by the authors. This sample lists 1.6 million or so distinct CDR3 sequences; about 35% were detected once. The ten largest clones add up to 11% of the sample.

Sequencing was done on a sample of blood. The rearranged chain carries TRBV12-3 or TRBV12-4 and TRBJ2-1; TRBD2 aligns with 8 central bases. The receptor was isolated from a woman between 25 and 40 years old in good health. The DNA sequence is as follows: TGTGCCAGCAGCCTGAACGGGAGGGCGGAGTTCTTC. Translated, it reads CASSLNGRAEFF.